The 6 T cell receptor beta chains listed next were all sequenced from one sample in a study of regulatory T cells in long-lasting Graves disease. CDR3-region Arm-PCR and iRepertoire HTBI primers produced the TCR beta libraries. MiXCR, run by TCRdb on the multiplex PCR reads, gives a single entry per CDR3 protein. The profile shows about 290,000 distinct CDR3 sequences, roughly a fifth of them singletons. The time point here: persistent/refractory GD, antithyroid drugs over 5 years with positive TRAb. Isolated PBMC RNA provided the starting material for the TCR library. Specimen: peripheral blood mononuclear cells (PBMCs), collected when the disease was refractory, from a patient treated with antithyroid drugs. These receptors all stem from a female donor with Graves disease.

The table lists this clonotype with many counts. V usage is TRBV20-1 and J usage is TRBJ2-7; 10 positions agree with TRBD2. Germline V gene data show CDR1 as DFQATT and CDR2 as SNEGSKA (reference sequence). The CDR3 spans 13 residues. V lost 3 bases and J lost 3; bases outside the gene matches: 2. CDR3 sequence reads: CSARLAGDYEQYF. In nucleotides, the CDR3 is TGCAGTGCTAGGCTAGCGGGAGACTACGAGCAGTACTTC.

The V call is TRBV30, the J call TRBJ2-7; no clear D. The germline V gene encodes CDR1 GTSNPN and CDR2 SVGIG (reference sequence). V was shortened by 3 bases and J by 0 bases, with 9 bases between the two germline ends. The CDR3 sequence is 13 residues long. This CDR3 is CAWRSRSSYEQYF. The CDR3 coding sequence is TGTGCCTGGAGGAGCAGAAGCTCCTACGAGCAGTACTTC.

There are many counts of this clonotype. This chain joins TRBV28 and TRBJ2-7; 10 bases match TRBD2. The CDR3 has 18 residues. The V and J ends lost 7 bases and 0 bases, in that order; junction bases with no gene match: 15. CDR1 and CDR2 (germline): MDHEN, SYDVKM. Here the CDR3 reads CASNQRRLAGPSSYEQYF. The CDR3 coding sequence is TGTGCCAGCAACCAACGGAGACTAGCGGGCCCGAGCTCCTACGAGCAGTACTTC.

The chain is built from TRBV5-1 and TRBJ2-5, with 7 positions matching TRBD2. After removal of 4 bases from V and 1 base from J, the junction contained 10 bases not matched to a gene. This CDR3 has 16 amino acids. CDR1 and CDR2 from the germline V gene are SGHRS and YFSETQ. The CDR3 bases are TGCGCCAGCAGCGGGAGGCCTAGCGGACCCCAAGAGACCCAGTACTTC. This codes for CASSGRPSGPQETQYF.

At least ten counts were recorded for this clonotype. V and J are TRBV7-3 and TRBJ1-2, with 8 bases that match TRBD1. V shed 5 bases, J shed 5 bases, and the junction held 4 bases outside the gene matches. The CDR3 consists of 13 residues. The germline V gene has CDR1 SGHTA and CDR2 FQGTGA. The CDR3 DNA reads as TGTGCCAGCAGCCCGAGACAGGGGTATGGCTACACCTTC. This gives the protein CASSPRQGYGYTF.

This clonotype was seen many times. DNA for the CDR3: TGTGCCAGCGGATGGCCTGCTGCCGTGGATGCTGAAGCTTTCTTT. Residues: CASGWPAAVDAEAFF. This sequence joins TRBV7-2 and TRBJ1-1; D remains ambiguous. CDR3 length: 15 residues. Trimming shortened V by 8 bases and J by 6 bases, and 22 bases separated the two germline ends. Germline-derived CDR1 and CDR2 are SGHTA and FQGNSA.